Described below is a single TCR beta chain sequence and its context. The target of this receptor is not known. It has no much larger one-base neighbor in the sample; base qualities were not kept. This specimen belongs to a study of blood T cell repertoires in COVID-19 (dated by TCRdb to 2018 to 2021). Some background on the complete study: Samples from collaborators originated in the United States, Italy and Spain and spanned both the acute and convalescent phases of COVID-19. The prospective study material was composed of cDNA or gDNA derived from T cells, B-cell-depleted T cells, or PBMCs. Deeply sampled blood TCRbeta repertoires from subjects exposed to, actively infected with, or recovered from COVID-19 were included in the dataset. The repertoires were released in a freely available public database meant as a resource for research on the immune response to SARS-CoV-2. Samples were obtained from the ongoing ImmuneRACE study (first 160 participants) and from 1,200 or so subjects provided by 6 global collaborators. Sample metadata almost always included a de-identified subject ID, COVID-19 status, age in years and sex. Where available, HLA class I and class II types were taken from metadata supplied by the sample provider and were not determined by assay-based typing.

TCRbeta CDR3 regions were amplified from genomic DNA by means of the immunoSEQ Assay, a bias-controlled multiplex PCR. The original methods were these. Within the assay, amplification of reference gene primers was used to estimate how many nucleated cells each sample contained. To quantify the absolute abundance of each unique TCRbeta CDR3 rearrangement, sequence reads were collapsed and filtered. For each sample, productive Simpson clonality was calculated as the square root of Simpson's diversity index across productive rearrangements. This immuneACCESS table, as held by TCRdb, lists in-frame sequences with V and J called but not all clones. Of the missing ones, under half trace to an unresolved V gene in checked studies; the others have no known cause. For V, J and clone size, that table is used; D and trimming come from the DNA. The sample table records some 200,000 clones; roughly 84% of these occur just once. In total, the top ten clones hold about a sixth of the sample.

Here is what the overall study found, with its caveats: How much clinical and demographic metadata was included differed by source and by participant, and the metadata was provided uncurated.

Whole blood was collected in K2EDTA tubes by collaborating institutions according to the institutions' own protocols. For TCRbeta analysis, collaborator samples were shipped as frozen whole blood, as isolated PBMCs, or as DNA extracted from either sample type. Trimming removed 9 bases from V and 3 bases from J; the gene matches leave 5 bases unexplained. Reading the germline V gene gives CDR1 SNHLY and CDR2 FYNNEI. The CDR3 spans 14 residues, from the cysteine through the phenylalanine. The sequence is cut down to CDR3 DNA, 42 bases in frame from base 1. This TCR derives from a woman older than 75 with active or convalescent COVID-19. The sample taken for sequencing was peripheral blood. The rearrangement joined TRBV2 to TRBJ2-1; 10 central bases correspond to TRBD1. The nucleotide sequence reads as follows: TGTGCCAGTAGCCGGGACAGGGGCTACAATGAGCAGTTCTTC. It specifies CASSRDRGYNEQFF.